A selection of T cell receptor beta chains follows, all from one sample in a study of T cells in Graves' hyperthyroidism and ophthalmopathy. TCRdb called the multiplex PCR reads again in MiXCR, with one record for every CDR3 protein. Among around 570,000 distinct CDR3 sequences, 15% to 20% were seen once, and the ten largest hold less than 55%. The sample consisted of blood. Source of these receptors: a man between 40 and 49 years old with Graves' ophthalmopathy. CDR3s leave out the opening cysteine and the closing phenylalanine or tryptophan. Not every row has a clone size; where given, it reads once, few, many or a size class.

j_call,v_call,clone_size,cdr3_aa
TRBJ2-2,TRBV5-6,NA,ASSLGDRIVTGELF
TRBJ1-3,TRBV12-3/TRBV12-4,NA,ASSLPSSGNTIY
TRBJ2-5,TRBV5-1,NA,ASSGTGLSGETQY
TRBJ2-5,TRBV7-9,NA,ASSLGGLRAETQY
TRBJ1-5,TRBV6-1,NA,ASSVQGAGQPQH
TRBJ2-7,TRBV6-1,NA,ASLGRQGAFEQY
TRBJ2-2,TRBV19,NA,ASEPGLAGTGELF
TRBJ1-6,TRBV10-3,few,AISAEEGVNSPLH
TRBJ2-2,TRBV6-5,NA,ASSYIPGRPTGELF
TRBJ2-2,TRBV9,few,ASSGSSGETHAGELF
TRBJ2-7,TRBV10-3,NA,AMGDSNYEQY
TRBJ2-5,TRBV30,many,AWSLSGSPHVD
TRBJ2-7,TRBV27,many,ASSFKTGPYEQY
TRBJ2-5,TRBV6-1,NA,ASSKRTGGYQETQY
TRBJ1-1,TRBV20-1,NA,SARSPGENTEAF
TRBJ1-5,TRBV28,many,ASSRGAQPQH
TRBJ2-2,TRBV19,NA,ASSIGYSGGRTGELF
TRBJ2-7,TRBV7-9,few,ASSRDRVSEQY
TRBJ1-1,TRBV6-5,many,ASSYSEGGTEAF
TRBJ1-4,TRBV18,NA,ASSPATNEKLF
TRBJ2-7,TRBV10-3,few,AISESPAGDSYEQY
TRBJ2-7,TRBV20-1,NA,SARDGWAAEQY
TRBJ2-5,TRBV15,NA,ATSRNMGQSQETQY
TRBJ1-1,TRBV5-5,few,ASSLNSFHPLDTEAF
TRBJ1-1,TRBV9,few,ASSGYRGEAF
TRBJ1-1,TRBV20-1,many,SARGRGGTEAF
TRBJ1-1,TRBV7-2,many,ASSLAGTVLNTEAF
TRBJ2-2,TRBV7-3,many,ASSSSYTGELF
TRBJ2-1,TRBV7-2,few,ASSPDGGAFLGSEQF
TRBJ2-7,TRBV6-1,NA,ASSGSYGDSYEQY
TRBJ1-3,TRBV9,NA,ASSPPGNTIY
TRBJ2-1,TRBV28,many,ASRVGGPVLAQF
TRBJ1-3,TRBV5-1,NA,ASSLDRTGNTIY
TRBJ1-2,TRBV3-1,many,ASSQGPGTKSGYT
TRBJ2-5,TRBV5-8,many,ASSSPTASKETQY
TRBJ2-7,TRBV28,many,ASIQGAHEQY
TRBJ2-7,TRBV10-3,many,AISEPLAGGGEQY
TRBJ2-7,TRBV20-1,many,SARAPPSGRADEQY
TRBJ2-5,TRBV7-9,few,ASSLVAKETQY
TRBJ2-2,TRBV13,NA,ASWNSGTGELF
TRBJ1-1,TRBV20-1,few,SSAGGNTEAF
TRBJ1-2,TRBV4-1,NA,ASSQDQGSLYGYT
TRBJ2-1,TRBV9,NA,ASSAAGTGDEQF
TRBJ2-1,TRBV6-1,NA,ASSEKSWGRLYNEQF
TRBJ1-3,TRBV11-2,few,ASSSFGGYSGNTIY
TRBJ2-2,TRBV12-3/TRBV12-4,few,ASIILKNTGELF